The present T cell receptor (beta chain) was sequenced within a study of CD8 T cells in ankylosing spondylitis. Trimming pared 4 bases from V and 8 bases from J, leaving 21 bases between. There are 16 residues in the CDR3. Germline V CDR1 and CDR2: LNHNV, YYDKDF (reference sequence). Each CDR3 protein is one row after TCRdb ran MiXCR on the 5' RACE reads. This table has about 340,000 distinct CDR3 sequences, roughly 14% appearing once. Sequencing used blood, either unsorted or a sorted T cell fraction (not recorded which). The TCR sequence derives from a male donor with ankylosing spondylitis or in good health (not recorded which). The V call is TRBV15, the J call TRBJ2-1; D is perhaps TRBD1 or TRBD2 (5 bases each). The CDR3 DNA is TGTGCCACCAGCACCGGGACCCTCTCGGTTTTGGATGAGCAGTTCTTC. Protein: CATSTGTLSVLDEQFF.